The clone carrying this T cell receptor (beta chain) came up a few times. Antigen: not known. The entirety of the isolated RNA underwent reverse transcription, so expressed TCRB transcripts were sequenced. The assay was immunoSEQ multiplex PCR, and TCRdb's table has in-frame clones only and misses some. The sample lists roughly 150,000 clones, around 10% seen once, with roughly 1.9% in the top ten. This sample is drawn from a study of beta chain features in type 1 diabetes. Study as a whole: Age, gender and cell yields were similar between patients and healthy donors. Findings of the study overall: For type 1 diabetes patients, VDJ junctions showed fewer insertions and more deletions.

The CDR3 has 15 residues. Germline V gene lookup returns CDR1 MNHNS and CDR2 SASEGT. Trimming removed 1 base at V and 2 bases at J, with 12 bases between. The sequencing sample was made of central memory CD4+ T cells from blood. The TCR comes from a man aged 18 to 35 in good health. This sequence joins TRBV6-1 and TRBJ2-7; D may correspond to TRBD1 or TRBD2 (5 bases each). Here the CDR3 DNA reads TGTGCCAGCAGTGAAGTGACGGGACGGACCTACGAGCAGTACTTC. It specifies CASSEVTGRTYEQYF.